Listed here are 9 T cell receptor beta chains from one sample, sequenced in a study of beta chain features in type 1 diabetes. Expressed TCRB transcripts were sequenced because the isolated RNA had all been reverse transcribed beforehand. Method: immunoSEQ multiplex PCR; TCRdb's copy keeps in-frame clones and lacks some. The sample includes hundreds of thousands of clones, over 25% of them seen just once. The sequencing sample was made of naive CD4+ T cells from blood. The receptor source for this set is a man between 18 and 35 years old in good health.

The rearrangement uses TRBV30 and TRBJ2-3; 8 nucleotides align to TRBD1. The CDR3 extends over 13 amino acids. Unmatched junction bases numbered 4, after V lost 2 bases and J lost 6 bases. Germline V gives CDR1 GTSNPN, CDR2 SVGIG (reference sequence). This CDR3 is CAWSNRGSDTQYF. The DNA of the CDR3 is TGTGCCTGGAGTAACAGGGGGTCTGATACGCAGTATTTT. The full variable domain, completed using reference TRBV30 and TRBJ2-3, is SQTIHQWPATLVQPVGSPLSLECTVEGTSNPNLYWYRQAAGRGLQLLFYSVGIGQISSEVPQNLSASRPQDRQFILSSKKLLLSDSGFYLCAWSNRGSDTQYFGPGTRLTVL.

The V gene is TRBV18, the J gene TRBJ2-1, with TRBD2 matching 11 bases. The junction had 2 bases not matched to a gene; V was cut back by 3 bases and J by 4 bases. CDR3 size: 15 residues. The germline CDR1 and CDR2 sequences are KGHSH and LQKENI. The CDR3 sequence: CASSPGLAEYNEQFF. In nucleotides, the CDR3 is TGTGCCAGCTCACCGGGACTAGCGGAATACAATGAGCAGTTCTTC.

This sequence joins TRBV29-1 and TRBJ2-4, with D unresolved. Looked up from germline, CDR1 is SQVTM and CDR2 is ANQGSEA. V was cut by 6 bases and J by 5 bases, with 8 bases left in between. This CDR3 spans 11 amino acids. The CDR3 nucleotides read TGCAGCGTGATCACGCAAAACATTCAGTACTTC. Translated, it gives CSVITQNIQYF.

The V and J genes are TRBV20-1 and TRBJ1-1; D is unresolved. Looked up from germline, CDR1 is DFQATT and CDR2 is SNEGSKA (reference sequence). There are 11 residues in the CDR3. Trimming cost V 6 bases and J 10 bases, with 15 bases left between them. The CDR3: CSAPTPKGAFF. Written as DNA, the CDR3 is TGCAGTGCCCCGACCCCGAAGGGAGCTTTCTTT.

V is TRBV30 and J is TRBJ2-7; maybe TRBD1 (6 bases). The V gene's germline CDR1 is GTSNPN and CDR2 SVGIG (reference sequence). Trimming shortened V by 0 bases and J by 4 bases, and 13 bases separated the two germline ends. The CDR3 length is 14 residues. The CDR3 DNA is TGTGCCTGGAGTGTAATGGACAGACGATACGAGCAGTACTTC. Translating gives CAWSVMDRRYEQYF.

This clone was recorded once. This chain joins TRBV10-3 and TRBJ2-3, with D possibly being TRBD1 (5 bases). With 8 bases removed from V and 4 bases from J, the gap between germline ends came to 13 bases. In germline, CDR1 is ENHRY, CDR2 SYGVKD. The CDR3 runs to 13 residues. The CDR3 here is CAIAGQMADTQYF. For the CDR3, the DNA is TGTGCCATCGCAGGACAAATGGCAGATACGCAGTATTTT.

The rearrangement uses TRBV5-1 and TRBJ2-5, with D unresolved. The CDR3 consists of 15 residues. The germline V gene has CDR1 SGHRS and CDR2 YFSETQ. The V gene lost 6 bases and the J gene lost 0 bases, with 15 bases spanning the gap. For the CDR3, the DNA is TGCGCCAGCACCCTGTCCCCATCGTACCAAGAGACCCAGTACTTC. This sequence encodes CASTLSPSYQETQYF. Supplemented by reference TRBV5-1 and TRBJ2-5, the full variable domain reads KAGVTQTPRYLIKTRGQQVTLSCSPISGHRSVSWYQQTPGQGLQFLFEYFSETQRNKGNFPGRFSGRQFSNSRSEMNVSTLELGDSALYLCASTLSPSYQETQYFGPGTRLLVL.

The gene calls are TRBV5-5 and TRBJ2-5; D gene uncertain. V gave up 2 bases and J gave up 5 bases, with 10 bases separating them. The CDR3 is 13 amino acids. CDR1 SGHKS and CDR2 YYEKEE come from the germline V gene (reference sequence). The CDR3 DNA follows: TGTGCCAGCAGCTTTGGCGGCTGGGAGACCCAGTACTTC. Residues: CASSFGGWETQYF.

This clone was recorded a few times. The chain uses TRBV27 and TRBJ2-1, with TRBD2 as a possible D gene (6 bases). The CDR3 length is 16 residues. Germline lookup yields CDR1 MNHEY and CDR2 SMNVEV (reference sequence). Trimming took 4 bases from V and 8 from J, leaving 21 bases between them. Here the CDR3 reads CASSSSSSAFRDEQFF. Written as DNA, the CDR3 is TGTGCCAGCAGTTCATCTTCTAGCGCCTTTAGGGATGAGCAGTTCTTC.